Below, one TCR beta chain is given with its context. Antigen unknown. The trim removed 5 bases at V and 1 base at J, leaving 5 bases unmatched. Germline values: CDR1 MNHEY, CDR2 SVGAGI. The CDR3 totals 14 residues. The sample is drawn from a study of vaccination effects on CD4 cells after COVID-19. Under the ViraFEST assay, PBMC were stimulated with viral peptide pools so that antigen-specific CD4+ T cells expanded. Sequencing was performed afterwards. Culture lasted about 11 days before CD4+ T cell isolation. Recipients of the vaccine had no prior SARS-CoV-2 infection and negative nucleocapsid antibodies. In culture with 10 IU/ml IL-2 and 8.5 to 10 ug/ml peptides, PBMC were grown at around 1.8 million per well. The method was immunoSEQ multiplex PCR; TCRdb's version includes in-frame clones alone and lacks a portion of them. Of 55,000 to 70,000 clones listed, 81% were seen once; the top ten hold 2.5%.

Sequenced material: CD4+ T cells from PBMCs cultured with HCoV-229E spike peptides, taken before COVID-19 vaccination. The sequence was collected from a human donor who received a COVID-19 vaccine. The chain links TRBV6-5 to TRBJ2-7, with 7 bases matching TRBD2. CDR3 in DNA: TGTGCCAGCAGTCCCGGGAGGTATTCCTACGAGCAGTACGTC. Translating gives CASSPGRYSYEQYV.